A single sample is the source of the 23 T cell receptor beta chains below, sequenced in a study of vaccination and CD4 T cells after COVID-19. Treatment defined: roughly ten-day PBMC culture with coronavirus spike peptide pools or control peptides (ViraFEST assay). The Oncomine TCR Beta short-read assay was what sequenced the DNA obtained from cultured CD4+ T cells. TCRdb independently ran MiXCR on the PCR reads; one entry per CDR3 protein. The sample lists about 20,000 distinct CDR3 sequences, roughly three fifths occurring once. Their specific antigens are unknown. The sample was CD4+ T cells from blood, cultured in vitro. Receptor source: a human donor who had recovered from COVID-19.

The chain recombines TRBV24-1 with TRBJ2-3; 7 positions match TRBD2. Germline V gene sequence: CDR1 KGHDR, CDR2 SFDVKD. V shed 4 bases and J 0 bases; nucleotides not matched to a gene: 6. This CDR3 comprises 16 residues. As DNA, the CDR3 is TGTGCCACCAGTGAACCTCGAGCGGGGAGCACAGATACGCAGTATTTT. It is translated as CATSEPRAGSTDTQYF.

The chain has TRBV15 and TRBJ2-2, with 9 bases identical to TRBD2. The CDR3 loop spans 18 amino acids. With 0 bases clipped from V and 3 bases from J, the junction kept 8 bases outside the gene matches. The germline CDR1 and CDR2 sequences are LNHNV and YYDKDF (reference sequence). The CDR3 DNA reads as TGTGCCACCAGCAGAGATCCCTCAAGACTAGCGGACACCGGGGAGCTGTTTTTT. Its translation: CATSRDPSRLADTGELFF.

This clonotype appeared a few times. The chain recombines TRBV20-1 with TRBJ2-7; 7 bases map to TRBD2. The ends lost 0 bases at V and 0 bases at J; junction bases unmatched: 8. The germline CDR1 and CDR2 sequences are DFQATT and SNEGSKA (reference sequence). The CDR3 runs to 16 residues. CDR3 sequence: CSARDPGGGPSYEQYF. CDR3 nucleotide sequence: TGCAGTGCTAGAGATCCCGGGGGAGGGCCCTCCTACGAGCAGTACTTC.

V and J are TRBV6-5 and TRBJ2-2; D unclear. Germline V lookup: CDR1 MNHEY, CDR2 SVGAGI. The CDR3 runs 13 residues. V was shortened by 3 bases and J by 6 bases, with 8 bases between the two germline ends. The chain's CDR3 is CASSYLRSGELFF. The DNA for the CDR3 is TGTGCCAGCAGTTATCTACGCTCCGGGGAGCTGTTTTTT.

The chain uses TRBV6-4 and TRBJ2-1, with 9 bases aligning to TRBD1. Unmatched junction bases numbered 5, after V lost 6 bases and J lost 5 bases. Germline V gene sequence: CDR1 MRHNA, CDR2 SNTAGT. This CDR3 region has 14 residues. The CDR3 sequence is CASRRTGVDNEQFF. The CDR3 bases are TGTGCCAGCAGAAGGACAGGGGTGGACAATGAGCAGTTCTTC.

The CDR3 loop is CSPTGGLAGAGTDTQYF. The CDR3 region has the DNA TGCAGTCCAACAGGGGGACTAGCGGGAGCGGGCACAGATACGCAGTATTTT. This chain joins TRBV20-1 and TRBJ2-3; 14 bases are shared with TRBD2. Germline V gene lookup returns CDR1 DFQATT and CDR2 SNEGSKA (reference sequence). This CDR3 is built from 17 residues. Trimming cost V 8 bases and J 1 base; bases outside gene matches: 11.

The chain combines TRBV20-1 with TRBJ2-7; 7 bases agree with TRBD1. CDR1 and CDR2 from the germline V gene are DFQATT and SNEGSKA (reference sequence). The CDR3 totals 14 residues. V lost 3 bases and J lost 5; bases outside the gene matches: 10. The CDR3 loop reads CSARGQGVGHEQYF. CDR3 sequence (DNA): TGCAGTGCTAGGGGCCAGGGGGTCGGCCACGAGCAGTACTTC.

V and J are TRBV20-1 and TRBJ2-2; D remains unclear. CDR1 is DFQATT, CDR2 SNEGSKA, per germline (reference sequence). Trimming pared 6 bases from V and 4 bases from J, leaving 15 bases between. The CDR3 has 14 amino acids. For the CDR3, the DNA is TGCAGTGCCAGAAAGTCAGACGGCACCGGGGAGCTGTTTTTT. Its protein is CSARKSDGTGELFF.

This sequence joins TRBV11-3 and TRBJ2-6, with D uncertain. V lost 4 bases and J 3 bases, leaving 10 bases between the germline ends. This CDR3 is built from 15 residues. The germline gives CDR1 SGHNT, CDR2 YENEEA. CDR3 DNA sequence: TGTGCCAGCAGCTCGCTAAGGTTTGGGGCCAACGTCCTGACTTTC. Its protein is CASSSLRFGANVLTF. Full variable domain (remainder filled in from reference TRBV11-3 and TRBJ2-6): EAGVVQSPRYKIIEKKQPVAFWCNPISGHNTLYWYLQNLGQGPELLIRYENEEAVDDSQLPKDRFSAERLKGVDSTLKIQPAELGDSAVYLCASSSLRFGANVLTFGAGSRLTVL.

The sample holds a few counts of this clonotype. The chain is built from TRBV7-2 and TRBJ1-5; possibly TRBD1 for D (5 bases). Germline V lookup: CDR1 SGHTA, CDR2 FQGNSA. Deletions cut 4 bases from V and 3 bases from J, with 7 bases between. This CDR3 has 13 amino acids. This CDR3 is CASSSRDNQPQHF. For the CDR3, the DNA is TGTGCCAGCAGCTCCAGGGACAATCAGCCCCAGCATTTT. The whole variable domain, filled in from reference TRBV7-2 and TRBJ1-5, reads GAGVSQSPSNKVTEKGKDVELRCDPISGHTALYWYRQSLGQGLEFLIYFQGNSAPDKSGLPSDRFSAERTGGSVSTLTIQRTQQEDSAVYLCASSSRDNQPQHFGDGTRLSIL.

The chain carries TRBV19 and TRBJ2-1, with 7 bases matching TRBD2. The CDR3 has 14 amino acids. J lost 4 bases, V lost 5 bases, and 5 bases had no gene match. CDR1 and CDR2 (germline): LNHDA, SQIVND (reference sequence). The CDR3 reads CASSVGLEYNEQFF. CDR3 sequence (DNA): TGTGCCAGTAGTGTCGGACTAGAGTACAATGAGCAGTTCTTC.

The gene calls are TRBV6-1 and TRBJ1-1; D gene ambiguous. Germline V gene sequence: CDR1 MNHNS, CDR2 SASEGT. V lost 7 bases and J lost 3, with 15 bases in between. This CDR3 has 14 amino acids. This CDR3 reads CASNFIAGDTEAFF. The CDR3 coding sequence is TGTGCCAGCAATTTTATAGCGGGAGACACTGAAGCTTTCTTT.

This sequence joins TRBV2 and TRBJ1-5, with TRBD1 matching 7 bases. The CDR3 sequence is 12 residues long. Germline trimming cut 4 bases from V and 8 bases from J; bases unmatched to any gene: 2. Germline CDR1 is SNHLY and CDR2 is FYNNEI. CDR3 nucleotides: TGTGCCAGCAGTGGACAGGGCAAGCCCCAGCATTTT. Translating it yields CASSGQGKPQHF.

This chain joins TRBV2 and TRBJ1-6, with a tentative D call TRBD1 (5 bases). The ends were cut back, 2 bases at V and 0 bases at J, with 8 bases in the middle. The CDR3 extends over 16 amino acids. The germline CDR1 and CDR2 sequences are SNHLY and FYNNEI. The CDR3 loop is CASSEFGGSYNSPLHF. Here the CDR3 DNA reads TGTGCCAGCAGTGAATTTGGGGGCTCCTATAATTCACCCCTCCACTTT. The full variable domain, its missing parts supplied by reference TRBV2 and TRBJ1-6, is EPEVTQTPSHQVTQMGQEVILRCVPISNHLYFYWYRQILGQKVEFLVSFYNNEISEKSEIFDDQFSVERPDGSNFTLKIRSTKLEDSAMYFCASSEFGGSYNSPLHFGNGTRLTVT.

This chain connects TRBV20-1 to TRBJ2-1; D may be TRBD2 (6 bases). CDR3 length equals 17 residues. Germline CDR1 is DFQATT and CDR2 is SNEGSKA (reference sequence). V lost 0 bases and J lost 3, with 18 bases in between. The chain's CDR3 is CSARDVLARSYYNEQFF. In nucleotides, the CDR3 is TGCAGTGCTAGAGATGTCCTAGCGCGATCTTACTACAATGAGCAGTTCTTC.

The chain employs TRBV20-1 and TRBJ2-1, with 11 bases lining up with TRBD1. V lost 5 bases and J lost 1; bases outside the gene matches: 4. Per the germline V gene, CDR1 is DFQATT and CDR2 is SNEGSKA (reference sequence). This CDR3 is built from 15 residues. CDR3 sequence: CSALRDRGSYNEQFF. CDR3 bases: TGCAGTGCTCTACGGGACAGGGGGTCCTACAATGAGCAGTTCTTC.

CDR3 nucleotide sequence: TGTGCCAGCAGCGTAGGTCAGACTAGCATCTACGAGCAGTACTTC. Protein: CASSVGQTSIYEQYF. This chain connects TRBV9 to TRBJ2-7; 7 bases fit TRBD2. V was pared by 0 bases and J by 3 bases, with 6 bases of the junction left unmatched. Germline CDR1 SGDLS, CDR2 YYNGEE. This CDR3 has 15 residues.

This clonotype turned up a few times. The chain recombines TRBV19 with TRBJ1-5; 10 bases line up with TRBD1. Germline CDR1 is LNHDA and CDR2 is SQIVND (reference sequence). The CDR3 sequence is 15 residues long. The V segment lost 5 bases and the J segment 2 bases; nucleotides outside the gene matches: 3. This chain's CDR3 is CASSHGTGGNQPQHF. The DNA of the CDR3 is TGTGCCAGTAGTCACGGGACAGGGGGCAATCAGCCCCAGCATTTT.

In this sample, this clonotype turned up a few times. This sequence joins TRBV15 and TRBJ2-7, with D hard to call. The CDR3 is made up of 13 amino acids. CDR1 and CDR2 (germline): LNHNV, YYDKDF (reference sequence). V was pared by 0 bases and J by 5 bases, with 8 bases between. CDR3: CATSRDSPDEQYF. The CDR3 DNA sequence: TGTGCCACCAGCAGAGATTCGCCCGACGAGCAGTACTTC. The full variable domain, with the rest looked up from reference TRBV15 and TRBJ2-7, is DAMVIQNPRYQVTQFGKPVTLSCSQTLNHNVMYWYQQKSSQAPKLLFHYYDKDFNNEADTPDNFQSRRPNTSFCFLDIRSPGLGDTAMYLCATSRDSPDEQYFGPGTRLTVT.

V and J are TRBV6-1 and TRBJ2-3, with TRBD2 as a possible D gene (6 bases). Trimming cost V 6 bases and J 0 bases, with 16 bases left between them. Germline-derived CDR1 and CDR2 are MNHNS and SASEGT. CDR3 size: 16 residues. The CDR3 loop is CASRKPSAPSTDTQYF. CDR3 nucleotides: TGTGCCAGCAGAAAACCTAGCGCTCCTAGCACAGATACGCAGTATTTT.

Here the CDR3 reads CSARSEQGVYEQYF. In DNA form, the CDR3 reads TGCAGTGCTCGCTCCGAGCAGGGGGTCTACGAGCAGTACTTC. The chain couples TRBV20-1 to TRBJ2-7; 7 positions agree with TRBD1. V trimming: 5 bases; J trimming: 3 bases; junction bases outside the gene matches: 10. CDR3 length: 14 residues. CDR1 is DFQATT and CDR2 is SNEGSKA in the germline V gene (reference sequence).

This clonotype was counted between two and nine times. The gene calls are TRBV27 and TRBJ2-1; D may match TRBD1 or TRBD2 (5 bases each). CDR1 MNHEY and CDR2 SMNVEV come from the germline V gene (reference sequence). The V and J ends lost 8 bases and 0 bases respectively, with 20 bases between them. The CDR3 spans 17 residues. The CDR3 bases are TGTGCCAGCGGGGAAGGTAAGGAGAGGGGCTCCTACAATGAGCAGTTCTTC. It specifies CASGEGKERGSYNEQFF.

Only a few counts were recorded for this clonotype. V is TRBV10-3 and J is TRBJ2-7; 7 bases align to TRBD1. The CDR3 extends over 12 amino acids. The V gene end was trimmed by 6 bases and the J gene end by 6 bases; junction bases not matched to a gene: 5. Germline values: CDR1 ENHRY, CDR2 SYGVKD. DNA for the CDR3: TGTGCCATCAGCTTGACAGGGTTCGAGCAGTACTTC. Residues: CAISLTGFEQYF.